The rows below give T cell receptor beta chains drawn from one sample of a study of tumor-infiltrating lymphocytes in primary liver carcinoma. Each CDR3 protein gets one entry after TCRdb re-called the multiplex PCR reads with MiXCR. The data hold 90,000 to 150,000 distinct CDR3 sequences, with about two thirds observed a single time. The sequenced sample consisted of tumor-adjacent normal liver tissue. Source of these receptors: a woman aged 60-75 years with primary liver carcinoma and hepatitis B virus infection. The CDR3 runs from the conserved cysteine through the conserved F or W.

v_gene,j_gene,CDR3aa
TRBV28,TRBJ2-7,CASRSSSGSYDQYF
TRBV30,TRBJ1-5,CAWGVAGGQPQHF
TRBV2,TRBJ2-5,CASSRRQGTREPQYF
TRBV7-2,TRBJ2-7,CASSLVPGGCEQYF
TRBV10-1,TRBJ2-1,CASSEGSGWTGLMFF
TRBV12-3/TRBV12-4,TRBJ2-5,CASSLAGAETQCF
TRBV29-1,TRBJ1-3,CSVDVGSGNIIYF
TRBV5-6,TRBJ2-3,CASSPGAKDTQYF
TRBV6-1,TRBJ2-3,CASRPRGREEGMGTDTQYF
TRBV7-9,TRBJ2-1,CASSEDSSYNEQFF
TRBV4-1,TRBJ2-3,CASSQTSGSLVDTQYF
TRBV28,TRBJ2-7,CASSATGGSYEQYF
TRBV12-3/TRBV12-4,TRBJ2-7,CASSFRQGVPYEQYF
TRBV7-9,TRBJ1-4,CVSSLDALGEKLFF
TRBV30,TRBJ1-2,CAWSVYTGNYGYIF